This is a list of T cell receptor beta chains from one sample in a study of long-term antiretroviral therapy in people with HIV. Produced via immunoSEQ multiplex PCR; TCRdb's table is partial and in-frame only. The data show about 40,000 clones, around 85% seen once. The input for sequencing was unsorted PBMCs, taken 1.2 years after starting antiretroviral therapy. These receptors originate from a woman aged 45-65 years with HIV. CDR3s include the opening cysteine and the closing phenylalanine or tryptophan.

V gene | CDR3 protein
TRBV9 | CASSIDVGHRLFF
TRBV6-1 | CASPRDSSGNTIYF
TRBV27 | CASSPDRGNSPLHF
TRBV6-1 | CASSEWGQAQETQYF
TRBV12-5 | CASGLGTEAFF
TRBV27 | CASSRQGKNYGYTF
TRBV7-2 | CASSSIGTGRYGYTF
TRBV5-1 | CASSFSQGNSPLHF
TRBV9 | CASSVGSLDQETQYF
TRBV30 | CAWTQGWTQYF
TRBV15 | CATSRDRDNSPLHF
TRBV7-6 | CASSLGLDTDTQYF
TRBV5-5 | CASSPRYAGASTDTQYF
TRBV7-2 | CASSFGGGDNEQFF
TRBV29-1 | CSAVPGTGLGYEQYF
TRBV2 | CASSLQGMDTEAFF
TRBV5-4 | CASSPFVGASTDTQYF
TRBV6-5 | CASMINGELFF